This section outlines one T cell receptor beta chain sequence together with its context. This sample was taken from a study of cytomegalovirus exposure and HLA in healthy donors. This CDR3 is 15 amino acids long. CDR1 and CDR2 from the germline V gene are SGHRS and YFSETQ. Both 60 Vbeta primers and 13 Jbeta primers went into the PCR. TCRdb's copy holds only in-frame clones and misses some; the assay was immunoSEQ multiplex PCR. The sample has 200,000 or so clones, 70% to 85% seen once. This rearrangement joins TRBV5-1 to TRBJ2-5; a weak D match, TRBD1 (6 bases). The end of the DNA aligns better with TRBJ2-7, so the J call may be wrong. What was sequenced was PBMCs. The TCR comes from a man aged 50-60 years in good health and CMV-seronegative. In nucleotides, the CDR3 is TGCGCCAGCAGCATGCAGGGGCAAGCGTCCTACGAGCAGTACTTC. As protein: CASSMQGQASYEQYF.